The source of this TCR beta chain is a study of cytomegalovirus exposure and HLA in healthy donors. Looking at the study overall: Genotyping of 300 to 450 donors showed that 80% to 85% belonged to the Caucasian-associated ancestry cluster.

A remark on this clone: Its antigen remains unknown.

PCR used 60 Vbeta primers and 13 Jbeta primers. Sequencing was performed with immunoSEQ multiplex PCR; in TCRdb, only in-frame clones are kept and a portion is missing. This sample has roughly 150,000 clones, with roughly 75% found just once. Study conclusions and caveats: Equally common other TCR beta chains were less clonally expanded than HLA-associated ones, a later analysis found. Researchers reported in a later analysis that common viral pathogens appeared linked to several top clusters. In vitro checks showed that a few CMV-associated chains really do target CMV antigens.

This CDR3 is built from 14 residues. Germline V gives CDR1 KGHSH, CDR2 LQKENI. Trimming removed 6 bases from V and 0 bases from J, with 6 bases in between. The source material was PBMCs. This TCR came from a man aged 18 to 35 in good health and CMV-seronegative. The chain uses TRBV18 and TRBJ2-6; weak D call: TRBD1 (5 bases). CDR3 protein: CASSQGSGANVLTF. DNA for the CDR3: TGTGCCAGCTCTCAGGGCTCTGGGGCCAACGTCCTGACTTTC.